This TCR beta chain was identified during a study of blood T cell repertoires in COVID-19. Across the study: Samples taken during acute and convalescent COVID-19 were collected in the United States, Italy and Spain. From T cells, B-cell-depleted T cells, or PBMCs came the material, which was cDNA or gDNA.

The CDR3 covers 15 residues. Trimming removed 1 base at V and 11 bases at J, with 17 bases between. Germline V CDR1 and CDR2: LGHNA, YSLEER. In the authors' workflow: Estimation of nucleated cell counts relied on the amplification of reference gene primers. The table came from immunoSEQ multiplex PCR; TCRdb's copy has only in-frame clones and leaves some out. V and J calls and clone size follow that table, whereas D and trimming were derived from the DNA. The top ten clones hold roughly 4.4% of a sample with 110,000 or so clones, about 87% of them seen once. The sequenced sample consisted of peripheral blood. V is TRBV4-3 and J is TRBJ1-4; tentative D call: TRBD1 (5 bases). The receptor was isolated from a woman aged 45-65 years with acute or convalescent COVID-19. CDR3 residues: CASSQGDSSNFKLFF. The CDR3 DNA reads TGCGCCAGCAGCCAAGGAGACAGTAGTAACTTTAAACTGTTTTTT.